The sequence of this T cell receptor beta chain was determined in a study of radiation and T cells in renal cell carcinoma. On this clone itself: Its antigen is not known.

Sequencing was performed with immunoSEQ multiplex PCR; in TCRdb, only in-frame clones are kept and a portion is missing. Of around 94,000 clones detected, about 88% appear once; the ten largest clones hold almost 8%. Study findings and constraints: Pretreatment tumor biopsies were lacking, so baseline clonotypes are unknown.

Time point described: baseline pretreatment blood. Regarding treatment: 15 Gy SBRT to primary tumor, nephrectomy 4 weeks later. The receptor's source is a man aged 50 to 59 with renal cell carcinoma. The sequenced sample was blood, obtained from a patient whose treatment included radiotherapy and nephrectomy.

DNA for the CDR3: TGTGCCAGCAGCACTACTAGCGGGTACAATGAGCAGTTCTTC. Translating it yields CASSTTSGYNEQFF. This sequence joins TRBV9 and TRBJ2-1; 9 positions agree with TRBD2. The germline gives CDR1 SGDLS, CDR2 YYNGEE. The CDR3 covers 14 residues. V trimming: 4 bases; J trimming: 4 bases; junction bases outside the gene matches: 3.